Shown below are 16 T cell receptor beta chains from a single sample sequenced in a study of human T cells and chemical hapten exposure. Separate cDNA molecules received unique molecular identifiers, which the library attached to them. TCRdb re-analysed the reads in MiXCR, keeping a single row per CDR3 protein. Among under 5,500 distinct CDR3 sequences listed, around half were seen once. Treatment given: therapeutic diphenylcyclopropenone sensitization with weekly scalp DPC. The sample in question was whole blood, obtained before DPC sensitization or 2, 6, or about 24 weeks after (not recorded which). Receptors were obtained from an adult with alopecia areata. Some clones in this sample may be carry-over from other donors' samples. This table probably holds off-target reads from a library built for another chain.

This clonotype was seen more than once but under ten times. Written as DNA, the CDR3 is TGTGCCAGCAGCCGGGCGGGTAGCACAGATACGCAGTATTTT. This codes for CASSRAGSTDTQYF. The gene calls are TRBV3-1 and TRBJ2-3, with D possibly being TRBD2 (5 bases). The CDR3 sequence is 14 residues long. V lost 4 bases, J lost 0 bases, and 8 bases lay in between. The germline V gene has CDR1 LGHDT and CDR2 YNNKEL (reference sequence).

In this sample, this clonotype turned up a few times. V and J are TRBV7-8 and TRBJ2-3; TRBD2 agrees at 7 bases. Germline V lookup: CDR1 SGHVS, CDR2 FQNEAQ. V shed 1 base and J 3 bases; nucleotides not matched to a gene: 4. This CDR3 has 15 amino acids. CDR3 DNA sequence: TGTGCCAGCAGCTTAGGAGCGGGGTTAACAGATACGCAGTATTTT. Translated: CASSLGAGLTDTQYF.

The chain employs TRBV12-3 or TRBV12-4 and TRBJ1-2, with D hard to call. The germline V and J ends were trimmed by 6 bases and 0 bases, with 2 bases remaining between them. The CDR3 has 11 amino acids. CDR3 sequence (DNA): TGTGCCAGCAGCTCTAACTATGGCTACACCTTC. This encodes CASSSNYGYTF.

The chain employs TRBV28 and TRBJ2-7, with 7 bases fitting TRBD1. Germline V CDR1 and CDR2: MDHEN, SYDVKM. The junction had 6 bases not matched to a gene; V was cut back by 7 bases and J by 0 bases. The CDR3 runs to 14 residues. The CDR3 loop reads CASTLTGPSYEQYF. The CDR3 bases are TGTGCCAGCACCCTGACAGGGCCCTCCTACGAGCAGTACTTC.

The V call is TRBV6-5, the J call TRBJ2-7; D may be TRBD2 (5 bases). Trimming took 4 bases from V and 2 from J, leaving 12 bases between them. The CDR3 contains 14 residues. The germline V gene encodes CDR1 MNHEY and CDR2 SVGAGI. CDR3 in amino acids: CASSSPLEAYEQYF. The CDR3 DNA is TGTGCCAGCAGTTCCCCCTTGGAGGCCTACGAGCAGTACTTC.

As DNA, the CDR3 is TGTGCCAGCTCCCCTAAGAGGGGCAAGCAAGAGACCCAGTACTTC. Protein sequence: CASSPKRGKQETQYF. This chain connects TRBV6-5 to TRBJ2-5; either TRBD1 or TRBD2 may fit D (5 bases each). Germline V lookup: CDR1 MNHEY, CDR2 SVGAGI. V was cut by 8 bases and J by 2 bases, with 18 bases left in between. CDR3 size: 15 residues.

This clonotype was picked up a small number of times. The chain recombines TRBV7-2 with TRBJ2-7; D is unclear. CDR3 size: 13 residues. Germline V gene data show CDR1 as SGHTA and CDR2 as FQGNSA. V dropped 4 bases and J dropped 6 bases, with 13 bases sitting between them. The CDR3 protein is CASSSGPEIEQYF. The CDR3, as DNA: TGTGCCAGCAGCTCCGGACCCGAAATCGAGCAGTACTTC.

CDR3 amino acids: CASRYSNTQYF. The CDR3 region has the DNA TGTGCCAGCCGCTATAGTAATACGCAGTATTTT. V is TRBV2 and J is TRBJ2-3; D gene unclear. V lost 8 bases and J 7 bases, leaving 10 bases between the germline ends. From germline, CDR1 is SNHLY and CDR2 FYNNEI. The CDR3 runs 11 residues.

This clonotype has just a few counts. The chain recombines TRBV7-9 with TRBJ2-3; 8 nucleotides line up with TRBD1. This CDR3 comprises 14 residues. Unmatched junction bases numbered 3, after V lost 1 base and J lost 6 bases. CDR1 is SEHNR and CDR2 is FQNEAQ in the germline V gene (reference sequence). The CDR3 DNA follows: TGTGCCAGCAGCTTAGTGCAGGGGGCCGATACGCAGTATTTT. This translates into CASSLVQGADTQYF.

The J gene is TRBJ2-7, the V gene TRBV4-1; TRBD1 matches at 9 bases. Germline CDR1 MGHRA, CDR2 YSYEKL. Trimming took 4 bases from V and 4 from J; bases not matched to a gene: 11. This CDR3 contains 16 residues. CDR3 sequence reads: CASSRTGAGTGYEQYF. In DNA, the CDR3 is TGCGCCAGCAGCCGCACCGGAGCCGGGACAGGGTACGAGCAGTACTTC.

This clonotype was recorded a few times. CDR3: CASSHSGGASGELFF. The CDR3 DNA reads TGTGCCAGCAGCCATAGTGGGGGCGCGTCCGGGGAGCTGTTTTTT. The chain carries TRBV3-1 and TRBJ2-2, with TRBD1 as a possible D gene (6 bases). V lost 3 bases and J lost 6, with 14 bases in between. The CDR3 has 15 residues. Germline CDR1 reads LGHDT; CDR2 reads YNNKEL (reference sequence).

This clonotype has more than one count but fewer than ten. A junction end diverges from the germline sequence, so it may reflect a read error. The rearrangement joins TRBV14 to TRBJ2-5, with D unresolved. The CDR3 length is 12 residues. In germline, CDR1 is SGHDN, CDR2 FVKESK. In nucleotides, the CDR3 is TGTGCCAGCAGCCAAGGAGATGTTTCCATTTGGTTC. The encoded protein is CASSQGDVSIWF.

This clonotype was observed a few times. The chain has TRBV28 and TRBJ2-7; D unresolved. The CDR3 is 17 amino acids. Germline-derived CDR1 and CDR2 are MDHEN and SYDVKM. The V and J ends lost 2 bases and 0 bases respectively, with 17 bases between them. In DNA, the CDR3 is TGTGCCAGCAGTTTAGCCCCCGGCGAAGACGGCTCCTACGAGCAGTACTTC. Its translation: CASSLAPGEDGSYEQYF.

The genes are TRBV6-6 and TRBJ2-3, with 7 bases lining up with TRBD2. The J segment lost 0 bases and the V segment lost 10 bases, leaving 7 bases of the junction unmatched. The V gene's germline CDR1 is MNHNY and CDR2 SVGAGI (reference sequence). This CDR3 contains 14 residues. CDR3 DNA: TGTGCCATCAAGCGGGAAACTAGCACAGATACGCAGTATTTT. The encoded protein is CAIKRETSTDTQYF.

The CDR3 nucleotides are TGTGCCAGCTCACCACCGAGGCAGCGACAGTTCTTC. It is translated as CASSPPRQRQFF. The V call is TRBV18, the J call TRBJ2-1; unclear D gene. The ends were cut back, 0 bases at V and 13 bases at J, with 10 bases in the middle. Germline lookup yields CDR1 KGHSH and CDR2 LQKENI. The CDR3 covers 12 residues.

This clonotype has just a few counts. The chain employs TRBV20-1 and TRBJ2-7, with a tentative D call TRBD2 (5 bases). Trimming pared 5 bases from V and 7 bases from J, leaving 24 bases between. The CDR3 length is 15 residues. The germline V gene has CDR1 DFQATT and CDR2 SNEGSKA (reference sequence). CDR3 loop: CSAPYSGYSSGEQYF. CDR3 DNA: TGCAGTGCTCCATATTCGGGATATAGTTCCGGGGAGCAGTACTTC.